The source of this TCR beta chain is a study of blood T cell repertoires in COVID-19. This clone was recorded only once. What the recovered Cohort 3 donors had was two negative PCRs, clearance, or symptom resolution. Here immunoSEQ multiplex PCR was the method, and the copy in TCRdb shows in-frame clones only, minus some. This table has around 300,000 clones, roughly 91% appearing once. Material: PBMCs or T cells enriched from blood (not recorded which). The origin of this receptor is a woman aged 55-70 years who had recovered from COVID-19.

The CDR3 sequence is CASIPLGRETEAFF. In DNA, the CDR3 is TGTGCCAGCATCCCCCTCGGGCGGGAGACTGAAGCTTTCTTT. This chain links TRBV5-5 with TRBJ1-1; D gene unclear. This CDR3 has 14 amino acids. The ends were cut back, 6 bases at V and 5 bases at J, with 17 bases in the middle. The germline V gene encodes CDR1 SGHKS and CDR2 YYEKEE (reference sequence).